These 9 T cell receptor beta chains came from one sample sequenced in a study of CXCR3-negative and CXCR3-positive naive CD8 T cells. Study-level points and caveats: Higher TRB CDR3 hydrophobicity marked CXCR3-positive naive cells relative to CXCR3-negative naive cells.

It was by 5' RACE with UMI labels that the TRB cDNA libraries were prepared. TCRdb processed the 5' RACE reads again and assigns one entry to each CDR3 protein, with no DNA. This table holds around 65,000 distinct CDR3 sequences. These receptors have no known antigen. Specimen: naive CXCR3+ CD8+ T cells from blood. The subset was: CD45RO-CCR7+CD27+CD95- naive CD8+ T cells expressing CXCR3 (TNR3+). Receptors were obtained from a human donor in good health. Some clones in this sample may be carry-over from other donors' samples.

The chain uses TRBV6-6 and TRBJ2-7. CDR3 length: 12 residues. Germline lookup yields CDR1 MNHNY and CDR2 SVGAGI (reference sequence). This chain's CDR3 is CASSYVAYEQYF.

The rearrangement links TRBV6-2 or TRBV6-3 to TRBJ2-7; TCRdb picks TRBD1, but there is no DNA to check that call. The CDR3 has 16 residues. Germline V CDR1 and CDR2: MNHEY, SVGEGT. CDR3 sequence: CASSYLYGTEPDEQYF.

The J gene is TRBJ2-1, the V gene TRBV28; TCRdb designates TRBD1, a call that cannot be tested without DNA. The CDR3 runs 15 residues. CDR1 MDHEN and CDR2 SYDVKM come from the germline V gene. The CDR3 loop reads CASNRDRVSYNEQFF. The whole variable domain, remainder taken from reference TRBV28 and TRBJ2-1, is DVKVTQSSRYLVKRTGEKVFLECVQDMDHENMFWYRQDPGLGLRLIYFSYDVKMKEKGDIPEGYSVSREKKERFSLILESASTNQTSMYLCASNRDRVSYNEQFFGPGTRLTVL.

This sequence joins TRBV6-5 and TRBJ1-2; absent DNA, TCRdb's TRBD1 call cannot be checked. The germline gives CDR1 MNHEY, CDR2 SVGAGI. This CDR3 has 15 amino acids. This chain's CDR3 is CASSPGTGVLYGYTF.

This chain links TRBV29-1 with TRBJ2-7; TCRdb's assignment of TRBD2 cannot be checked, as there is no DNA. Germline lookup yields CDR1 SQVTM and CDR2 ANQGSEA. The CDR3 runs to 16 residues. CDR3 in amino acids: CSVESGNRAHGDEQYF.

V usage is TRBV28 and J usage is TRBJ2-7; the TCRdb call, TRBD1, lacks DNA for checking. CDR1 and CDR2 from the germline V gene are MDHEN and SYDVKM. This CDR3 contains 16 residues. The CDR3: CASSLNSGQGTYEQYF.

The V and J genes are TRBV7-3 and TRBJ2-1; no DNA is available, so the TRBD1 call from TCRdb remains unchecked. Germline V gene sequence: CDR1 SGHTA, CDR2 FQGTGA. The CDR3 contains 15 residues. CDR3 amino acids: CASSVVGGAYNEQFF.

V is TRBV29-1 and J is TRBJ2-2. Per the germline V gene, CDR1 is SQVTM and CDR2 is ANQGSEA. This CDR3 contains 14 residues. Here the CDR3 reads CSVENDPNTGELFF.

This rearrangement joins TRBV29-1 to TRBJ2-7. This CDR3 contains 13 residues. Germline V CDR1 and CDR2: SQVTM, ANQGSEA. CDR3 amino acids: CSVETAGSYEQYF.